This T cell receptor beta chain was observed in a study of cytomegalovirus exposure and HLA in healthy donors. Study-level background: A data release that came early held some 84 million unique TCRs from HLA-typed donors. The study's findings and limits: According to an earlier analysis, most TCR beta V segments yielded productive rearrangements about 90% or about 30% of the time. Sequencing probably produced one cluster of sequence variants that were highly shared. It was reported in a later analysis that an Asian-associated ancestry cluster showed fewer N-insertions than the roughly 660-donor mean.

As regards this clone: What it recognizes is unknown.

V trimming: 8 bases; J trimming: 10 bases; junction bases outside the gene matches: 18. Looked up from germline, CDR1 is LGHNA and CDR2 is YNFKEQ. The CDR3 consists of 17 residues. The primer mix had 60 Vbeta and 13 Jbeta primers. This table comes from immunoSEQ multiplex PCR, and its TCRdb copy is limited to in-frame clones, with some not included. The sample includes tens of thousands of clones. This receptor was obtained from a woman under 30 in good health and CMV-seronegative. Sequences were obtained from PBMCs. This chain uses TRBV4-2 with TRBJ1-6; 9 bases agree with TRBD1. The CDR3 spells CASRRAPGDGTGSPLHF. The CDR3 bases are TGTGCCAGCCGCCGAGCCCCGGGGGACGGGACAGGGTCACCCCTCCACTTT.